One sample yielded the 5 T cell receptor beta chains listed below, sequenced in a study of cytomegalovirus exposure and HLA in healthy donors. The study ran its PCR with 60 Vbeta and 13 Jbeta primers. Only in-frame clones appear in the TCRdb table, and some are missing; sequencing was by immunoSEQ multiplex PCR. Of hundreds of thousands of clones listed, around 90% are singletons. What was sequenced was PBMCs. The source is a woman under 30 in good health and CMV-seronegative.

In this sample, this clone turned up once. This sequence joins TRBV5-1 and TRBJ1-2; TRBD1 agrees at 8 bases. Losses at the gene ends were 4 bases for V and 4 bases for J; bases not matched to a gene: 3. There are 13 residues in the CDR3. The germline CDR1 and CDR2 sequences are SGHRS and YFSETQ. Here the CDR3 reads CASSLQGGYGYTF. The CDR3 DNA reads as TGCGCCAGCAGCCTACAGGGGGGCTATGGCTACACCTTC. Full variable domain (outside the CDR3, taken from reference TRBV5-1 and TRBJ1-2): KAGVTQTPRYLIKTRGQQVTLSCSPISGHRSVSWYQQTPGQGLQFLFEYFSETQRNKGNFPGRFSGRQFSNSRSEMNVSTLELGDSALYLCASSLQGGYGYTFGSGTRLTVV.

The chain links TRBV5-1 to TRBJ1-1; maybe TRBD1 (6 bases). From germline, CDR1 is SGHRS and CDR2 YFSETQ. V was shortened by 4 bases and J by 4 bases, with 11 bases between the two germline ends. The CDR3 runs to 13 residues. CDR3 in amino acids: CASSPRGGTEAFF. The CDR3 region has the DNA TGCGCCAGCAGCCCTAGGGGGGGCACTGAAGCTTTCTTT.

The CDR3 is CSVAGTGGFNTEAFF. CDR3 DNA sequence: TGCAGCGTCGCCGGGACAGGAGGTTTTAACACTGAAGCTTTCTTT. V is TRBV29-1 and J is TRBJ1-1, with 8 bases matching TRBD1. This CDR3 has 15 residues. Trimming removed 6 bases from V and 2 bases from J; junction bases left unmatched: 11. From germline, CDR1 is SQVTM and CDR2 ANQGSEA.

The chain carries TRBV6-1 and TRBJ1-1, with 7 nucleotides matching TRBD1. This CDR3 region has 15 residues. CDR1 and CDR2 from the germline V gene are MNHNS and SASEGT. The V gene end was trimmed by 7 bases and the J gene end by 0 bases; junction bases not matched to a gene: 8. CDR3 loop: CASTKGGTVNTEAFF. In nucleotides, the CDR3 is TGTGCCAGCACTAAAGGGGGGACAGTGAACACTGAAGCTTTCTTT.

This chain links TRBV20-1 with TRBJ1-2; D unclear. The V and J ends lost 0 bases and 8 bases respectively, with 7 bases between them. The germline V gene encodes CDR1 DFQATT and CDR2 SNEGSKA (reference sequence). The CDR3 is 11 amino acids. CDR3 amino acids: CSARDVRGYTF. CDR3 DNA: TGCAGTGCTAGAGATGTGAGGGGCTACACCTTC.